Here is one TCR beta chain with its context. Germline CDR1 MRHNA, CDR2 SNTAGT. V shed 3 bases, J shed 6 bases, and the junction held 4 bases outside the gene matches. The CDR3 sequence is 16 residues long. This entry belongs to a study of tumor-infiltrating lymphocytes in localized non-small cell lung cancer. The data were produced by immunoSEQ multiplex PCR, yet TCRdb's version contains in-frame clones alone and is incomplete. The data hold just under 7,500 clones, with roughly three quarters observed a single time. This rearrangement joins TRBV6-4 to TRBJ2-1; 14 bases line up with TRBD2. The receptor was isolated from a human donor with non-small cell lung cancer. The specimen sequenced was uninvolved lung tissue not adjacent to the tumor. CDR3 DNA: TGTGCCAGCAGTGAAGGGGGGACTAGCGGGAGCAATGAGCAGTTCTTC. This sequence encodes CASSEGGTSGSNEQFF.